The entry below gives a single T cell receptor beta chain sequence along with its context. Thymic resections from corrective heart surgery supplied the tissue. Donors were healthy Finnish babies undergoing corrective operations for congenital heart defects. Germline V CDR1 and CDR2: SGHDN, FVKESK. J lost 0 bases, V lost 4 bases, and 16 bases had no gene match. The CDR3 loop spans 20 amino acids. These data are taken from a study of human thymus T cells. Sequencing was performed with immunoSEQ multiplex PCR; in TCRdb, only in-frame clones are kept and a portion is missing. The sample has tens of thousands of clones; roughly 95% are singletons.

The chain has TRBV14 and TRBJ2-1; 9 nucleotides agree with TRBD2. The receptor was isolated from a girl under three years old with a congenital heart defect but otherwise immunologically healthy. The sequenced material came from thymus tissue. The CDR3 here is CASSPPGTSSNGSSYNEQFF. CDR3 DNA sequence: TGTGCCAGCAGCCCCCCCGGGACTAGCAGCAACGGAAGCTCCTACAATGAGCAGTTCTTC. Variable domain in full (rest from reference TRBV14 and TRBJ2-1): EAGVTQFPSHSVIEKGQTVTLRCDPISGHDNLYWYRRVMGKEIKFLLHFVKESKQDESGMPNNRFLAERTGGTYSTLKVQPAELEDSGVYFCASSPPGTSSNGSSYNEQFFGPGTRLTVL.